This T cell receptor beta chain was found in a study of CD8 T cells in ankylosing spondylitis. The study's findings and limits: Clones linked to the disease showed a CD8+ phenotype. They occurred at relatively low frequencies in peripheral blood.

This clonotype has just a few counts. The antigen remains unidentified. V was shortened by 4 bases and J by 4 bases, with 17 bases between the two germline ends. The CDR3 loop spans 15 amino acids. Germline-derived CDR1 and CDR2 are ENHRY and SYGVKD. MiXCR, applied by TCRdb to the 5' RACE reads, yields one record per CDR3 protein. This sample has roughly 140,000 distinct CDR3 sequences, with under 55% found just once. The specimen was synovial fluid, either unsorted or a sorted T cell fraction (not recorded which). This clonotype was obtained from a male donor with ankylosing spondylitis. The rearrangement uses TRBV10-3 and TRBJ2-7; D assignment may be TRBD1 or TRBD2 (5 bases each). CDR3: CAISGPGRHLYEQYF. DNA for the CDR3: TGTGCCATCAGTGGTCCGGGACGACACCTTTACGAGCAGTACTTC.